These 27 T cell receptor beta chains originate from one sample sequenced in a study of CD8 T cells in ankylosing spondylitis. MiXCR, run by TCRdb on the 5' RACE reads, gives a single entry per CDR3 protein. The table lists a few hundred thousand distinct CDR3 sequences, 18% of them singletons, with more than 25% in the top ten. Sequencing input: blood, either unsorted or a sorted T cell fraction (not recorded which). Receptors were obtained from a male donor with ankylosing spondylitis or in good health (not recorded which).

Ten or more counts support this clonotype. J is TRBJ2-7 and V is TRBV29-1; no clear D. The germline CDR1 and CDR2 sequences are SQVTM and ANQGSEA. The germline V and J ends were trimmed by 4 bases and 3 bases, with 7 bases remaining between them. This CDR3 is 11 amino acids long. Written as DNA, the CDR3 is TGCAGCGTTGTTTCTAGCTACGAGCAGTACTTC. It yields the protein CSVVSSYEQYF.

This clonotype was seen a handful of times. The V and J genes are TRBV4-3 and TRBJ1-3; D ambiguous. Germline CDR1 reads LGHNA; CDR2 reads YSLEER. This CDR3 is built from 15 residues. The V gene lost 0 bases and the J gene lost 3 bases, with 9 bases spanning the gap. The CDR3 reads CASSQDENSGNTIYF. The CDR3 DNA follows: TGCGCCAGCAGCCAAGATGAAAACAGTGGAAACACCATATATTTT.

In this sample, this clonotype turned up many times. The chain carries TRBV6-1 and TRBJ2-4; tentatively, D is TRBD1 or TRBD2 (5 bases each). Trimming pared 6 bases from V and 1 base from J, leaving 10 bases between. Germline V gives CDR1 MNHNS, CDR2 SASEGT. CDR3 length: 14 residues. The CDR3 coding sequence is TGTGCCAGCAGCTCCGGGACGGCCAAAAACATTCAGTACTTC. Translating it yields CASSSGTAKNIQYF.

This clonotype occurred a few times. The V gene is TRBV10-1, the J gene TRBJ2-7; the D gene is possibly TRBD1 (5 bases). V gave up 4 bases and J gave up 3 bases, with 10 bases separating them. Looked up from germline, CDR1 is WNHNN and CDR2 is SYGVQD (reference sequence). This CDR3 is 13 amino acids long. CDR3 DNA sequence: TGCGCCAGCAGTGCCGGACACAACTACGAGCAGTACTTC. This translates into CASSAGHNYEQYF.

This clonotype was observed at least ten times. DNA for the CDR3: TGCGCCAGCAGCCAAGTCGGACAGAGCAATCAGCCCCAGCATTTT. Protein product: CASSQVGQSNQPQHF. The rearrangement uses TRBV4-1 and TRBJ1-5; D may be TRBD1 (6 bases). Per germline, CDR1 MGHRA and CDR2 YSYEKL. V gave up 1 base and J gave up 1 base, with 8 bases separating them. This CDR3 is built from 15 residues.

The sample holds many counts of this clonotype. CDR3 region: CSVESRNTDTQYF. The CDR3 nucleotides read TGCAGCGTTGAGAGTCGGAACACAGATACGCAGTATTTT. The gene calls are TRBV29-1 and TRBJ2-3; D is unresolved. The germline V and J ends were trimmed by 3 bases and 2 bases, with 9 bases remaining between them. The V gene's germline CDR1 is SQVTM and CDR2 ANQGSEA. The CDR3 extends over 13 amino acids.

The chain carries TRBV12-3 or TRBV12-4 and TRBJ2-1; 11 positions agree with TRBD2. V dropped 2 bases and J dropped 13; count of bases not matched to a gene: 13. This CDR3 spans 16 amino acids. The CDR3 DNA reads as TGTGCCAGCAGTTTAATCGCTACGGGACTAGCGGACCGACAGTTCTTC. Its translation is CASSLIATGLADRQFF.

This chain uses TRBV27 with TRBJ2-7; no definite D call. The V gene's germline CDR1 is MNHEY and CDR2 SMNVEV (reference sequence). V dropped 3 bases and J dropped 1 base, with 7 bases sitting between them. The CDR3 covers 13 residues. The CDR3 spells CASSFAGSYEQYF. CDR3 in DNA: TGTGCCAGCAGTTTTGCTGGGTCCTACGAGCAGTACTTC.

The V call is TRBV29-1, the J call TRBJ2-1; possible D gene TRBD2, 5 bases. This CDR3 comprises 12 residues. Trimming cost V 6 bases and J 6 bases, with 12 bases left between them. The germline V gene has CDR1 SQVTM and CDR2 ANQGSEA. The CDR3 sequence is CSVAGVVNEQFF. The CDR3 bases are TGCAGCGTCGCGGGCGTAGTCAATGAGCAGTTCTTC.

The chain has TRBV14 and TRBJ2-7; tentative D call: TRBD2 (6 bases). The CDR3 totals 15 residues. The germline V gene has CDR1 SGHDN and CDR2 FVKESK. Between the trimmed V and J ends, which lost 1 base and 4 bases, there was a span of 14 bases. CDR3 residues: CASSQVGRENYEQYF. CDR3 in DNA: TGTGCCAGCAGCCAAGTGGGACGGGAGAATTACGAGCAGTACTTC.

This rearrangement joins TRBV4-1 to TRBJ2-5; D may match TRBD1 or TRBD2 (6 bases each). Trimming removed 7 bases at V and 1 base at J, with 16 bases between. The length of the CDR3 is 15 residues. CDR1 MGHRA and CDR2 YSYEKL come from the germline V gene. CDR3 in DNA: TGCGCCAGCACCCCGGGGGCAGGAGTCCAAGAGACCCAGTACTTC. It translates to CASTPGAGVQETQYF.

The V gene is TRBV6-5, the J gene TRBJ1-3; D uncertain. V was pared by 2 bases and J by 1 base, with 12 bases between. CDR1 and CDR2 (germline): MNHEY, SVGAGI. The CDR3 has 16 amino acids. The CDR3 loop reads CASSYAAGLSGNTIYF. CDR3 coding DNA: TGTGCCAGCAGTTACGCGGCAGGATTGTCTGGAAACACCATATATTTT.

This clonotype was seen a handful of times. The V and J genes are TRBV29-1 and TRBJ2-5, with D maybe TRBD2 (6 bases). Trimming cost V 0 bases and J 5 bases, with 16 bases left between them. The germline V gene has CDR1 SQVTM and CDR2 ANQGSEA. The length of the CDR3 is 15 residues. CDR3 in DNA: TGCAGCGTTGAAGACTCGCGGGAAGAGATTGAGACCCAGTACTTC. Its protein is CSVEDSREEIETQYF.

On this clonotype itself: The CDR3 ends on some other residue instead of the conserved phenylalanine or tryptophan, so this is likely a read error. This chain uses TRBV12-3 or TRBV12-4 with TRBJ2-1, with 9 nucleotides matching TRBD2. V lost 8 bases, J lost 3 bases, and 8 bases stayed unmatched. The CDR3 totals 15 residues. The CDR3: CASLKRREGYNEQFY. As DNA, the CDR3 is TGTGCCAGCCTTAAAAGGCGGGAGGGCTACAATGAGCAGTTCTAC.

This clonotype appeared a few times. J is TRBJ2-7 and V is TRBV4-2; D may correspond to TRBD1 or TRBD2 (5 bases each). This CDR3 is built from 16 residues. CDR1 and CDR2 (germline): LGHNA, YNFKEQ. Trimming cost V 5 bases and J 5 bases, with 22 bases left between them. The CDR3 DNA follows: TGTGCCAGCAGCGCACTTTTGACCGGGGCTGGGGACGAGCAGTACTTC. Protein sequence: CASSALLTGAGDEQYF.

The genes are TRBV20-1 and TRBJ2-7; 8 bases fit TRBD2. This CDR3 comprises 12 residues. The germline CDR1 and CDR2 sequences are DFQATT and SNEGSKA (reference sequence). CDR3 sequence reads: CSPTSDTYEQYF. CDR3 DNA: TGCAGCCCGACTAGCGATACCTACGAGCAGTACTTC.

This clonotype was recorded a few times. V gene TRBV7-3 combines with J gene TRBJ2-2; D unclear. V lost 5 bases and J lost 9, with 13 bases in between. The CDR3 runs to 13 residues. CDR1 is SGHTA, CDR2 FQGTGA, per germline. The CDR3 here is CASSPTARRELFF. DNA of the CDR3: TGTGCCAGCAGCCCGACTGCTCGCCGGGAGCTGTTTTTT.

In this sample, this clonotype turned up many times. This chain links TRBV6-4 with TRBJ2-3, with TRBD1 matching over 9 bases. The ends lost 5 bases at V and 6 bases at J; junction bases unmatched: 9. This CDR3 has 15 amino acids. Germline V gives CDR1 MRHNA, CDR2 SNTAGT. CDR3 region: CASSTQTGGMDTQYF. For the CDR3, the DNA is TGTGCCAGCAGTACCCAGACAGGGGGAATGGATACGCAGTATTTT.

V is TRBV7-8 and J is TRBJ2-5; TRBD2 is a possible D gene (5 bases). Per the germline V gene, CDR1 is SGHVS and CDR2 is FQNEAQ. Trimming removed 8 bases from V and 5 bases from J, with 15 bases in between. This CDR3 is built from 13 residues. DNA of the CDR3: TGTGCCAGCGGCGGGCAGGTGTATGAGACCCAGTACTTC. Residues: CASGGQVYETQYF. The full variable domain, completed using reference TRBV7-8 and TRBJ2-5, is GAGVSQSPRYKVAKRGQDVALRCDPISGHVSLFWYQQALGQGPEFLTYFQNEAQLDKSGLPSDRFFAERPEGSVSTLKIQRTQQEDSAVYLCASGGQVYETQYFGPGTRLLVL.

This clonotype was seen more than once but under ten times. Written as DNA, the CDR3 is TGCAGCGTAAGACAGGGCCAAAACACTGAAGCTTTCTTT. Translation: CSVRQGQNTEAFF. This chain uses TRBV29-1 with TRBJ1-1, with 7 bases aligning to TRBD1. Germline-derived CDR1 and CDR2 are SQVTM and ANQGSEA. The CDR3 contains 13 residues. With 6 bases clipped from V and 2 bases from J, the junction kept 6 bases outside the gene matches.

The chain employs TRBV5-1 and TRBJ1-1; D uncertain. Trimming removed 4 bases from V and 1 base from J, with 8 bases in between. Germline CDR1 is SGHRS and CDR2 is YFSETQ. This CDR3 has 13 amino acids. CDR3 sequence reads: CASSGWGNTEAFF. The CDR3 nucleotides read TGCGCCAGCAGCGGGTGGGGGAACACTGAAGCTTTCTTT.

This clonotype was observed a handful of times. The gene calls are TRBV20-1 and TRBJ2-3; 10 bases agree with TRBD2. This CDR3 comprises 15 residues. Germline CDR1 and CDR2: DFQATT and SNEGSKA (reference sequence). V lost 0 bases, J lost 6 bases, and 6 bases stayed unmatched. This chain's CDR3 is CSAREASGRLDTQYF. CDR3 bases: TGCAGTGCTAGAGAGGCTAGCGGGAGATTGGATACGCAGTATTTT.

V is TRBV21-1 and J is TRBJ2-3; the table's D call TRBD1 went unverified against the DNA. TRBV21-1 is designated a pseudogene. The CDR3 sequence is 17 residues long. The CDR3 reads CASSKGHQNTSTDTQYF. DNA for the CDR3: TGTGCCAGCAGCAAGGGACACCAAAATACTAGCACAGATACGCAGTATTTT.

This clonotype was counted many times. This chain connects TRBV4-1 to TRBJ1-4, with D uncertain. The CDR3 runs 16 residues. CDR1 is MGHRA, CDR2 YSYEKL, per germline. V was cut by 0 bases and J by 0 bases, with 8 bases left in between. CDR3: CASSQDRPATNEKLFF. As DNA, the CDR3 is TGCGCCAGCAGCCAAGACAGACCTGCAACTAATGAAAAACTGTTTTTT.

The CDR3 spells CASSSPGTATRDTQYF. The CDR3, as DNA: TGTGCCAGCAGCTCACCGGGGACGGCTACGCGAGATACGCAGTATTTT. V usage is TRBV7-9 and J usage is TRBJ2-3; either TRBD1 or TRBD2 may fit D (5 bases each). This CDR3 spans 16 amino acids. Germline CDR1 reads SEHNR; CDR2 reads FQNEAQ (reference sequence). V lost 4 bases and J lost 5, with 19 bases in between.

This rearrangement joins TRBV9 to TRBJ2-3; the D gene is possibly TRBD2 (6 bases). The CDR3 totals 15 residues. Germline lookup yields CDR1 SGDLS and CDR2 YYNGEE. Deletions cut 2 bases from V and 0 bases from J, with 10 bases between. CDR3 sequence reads: CASSVSGSSTDTQYF. The CDR3 DNA sequence: TGTGCCAGCAGCGTGTCCGGGAGCAGCACAGATACGCAGTATTTT.

This clonotype has only a few counts. The chain recombines TRBV29-1 with TRBJ2-7; D ambiguous. This CDR3 comprises 11 residues. Germline V gene lookup returns CDR1 SQVTM and CDR2 ANQGSEA. With 8 bases removed from V and 3 bases from J, the gap between germline ends came to 11 bases. The CDR3 is CSTYEDYEQYF. DNA for the CDR3: TGCAGCACCTATGAAGACTACGAGCAGTACTTC.